Shown below are 5 T cell receptor beta chains from a single sample sequenced in a study of Ad26.COV2.S vaccination and SARS-CoV-2 variants. The treatment was: roughly 18 received Ad26.COV2.S at low or high dose, single or two shots; about 5 received placebo; per-sample allocation not given. The samples were gathered on day 63 after the first injection of vaccine or placebo. Sequencing was performed with immunoSEQ multiplex PCR; in TCRdb, only in-frame clones are kept and a portion is missing. The sample yields roughly 300,000 clones, more than 85% seen once. Sequencing used peripheral blood, obtained in a trial of Ad26.COV2.S vaccine versus placebo. Source of these receptors: a person aged 18-60 years who received the Ad26.COV2.S COVID-19 vaccine or a placebo.

This chain joins TRBV5-1 and TRBJ2-7, with D possibly matching TRBD2 (6 bases). The CDR3 has 14 residues. V was pared by 4 bases and J by 4 bases, with 15 bases between. Per germline, CDR1 SGHRS and CDR2 YFSETQ. CDR3 residues: CASSIGGSGYEQYF. CDR3 DNA sequence: TGCGCCAGCAGCATTGGGGGGAGTGGATACGAGCAGTACTTC.

This chain joins TRBV6-2 or TRBV6-3 and TRBJ1-1; D call uncertain. Germline CDR1 is MNHEY and CDR2 is SVGEGT. Trimming shortened V by 3 bases and J by 7 bases, and 12 bases separated the two germline ends. The CDR3 has 13 amino acids. The CDR3 sequence is CASSYLLGFEAFF. As DNA, the CDR3 is TGTGCCAGCAGTTATTTATTAGGGTTTGAAGCTTTCTTT.

This chain links TRBV13 with TRBJ1-4; D uncertain. This CDR3 has 16 residues. V was shortened by 4 bases and J by 4 bases, with 16 bases between the two germline ends. CDR1 PRHDT and CDR2 FYEKMQ come from the germline V gene (reference sequence). This CDR3 is CASSSRPNEGNEKLFF. The CDR3 DNA sequence: TGTGCCAGCAGCTCCAGACCAAACGAGGGTAATGAAAAACTGTTTTTT.

V and J are TRBV27 and TRBJ1-4; no definite D call. The V end was cut by 3 bases, the J end by 4 bases, with 9 bases between. CDR3 size: 14 residues. Germline V CDR1 and CDR2: MNHEY, SMNVEV (reference sequence). The CDR3 loop is CASSLDWDNEKLFF. In DNA form, the CDR3 reads TGTGCCAGCAGTTTGGACTGGGATAATGAAAAACTGTTTTTT.

The chain employs TRBV5-1 and TRBJ1-3, with a tentative D call TRBD1 (6 bases). There are 15 residues in the CDR3. The germline V and J ends were trimmed by 7 bases and 3 bases, with 17 bases remaining between them. CDR1 and CDR2 from the germline V gene are SGHRS and YFSETQ. CDR3 bases: TGCGCCAGCCGCGGGGGCGCTTCTCTTGGAAACACCATATATTTT. Its translation is CASRGGASLGNTIYF.